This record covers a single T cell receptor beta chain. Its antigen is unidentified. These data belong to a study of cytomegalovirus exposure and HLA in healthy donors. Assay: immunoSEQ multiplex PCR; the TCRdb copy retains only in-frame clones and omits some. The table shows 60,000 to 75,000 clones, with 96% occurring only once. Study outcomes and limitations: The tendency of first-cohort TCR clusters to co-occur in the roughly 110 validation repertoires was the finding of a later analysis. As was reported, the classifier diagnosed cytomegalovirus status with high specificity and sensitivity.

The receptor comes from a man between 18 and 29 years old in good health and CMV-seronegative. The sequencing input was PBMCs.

CDR3 DNA sequence: TGTGCCTGGACAACAGGGAGGAACACTGAAGCTTTCTTT. Protein product: CAWTTGRNTEAFF. The chain is built from TRBV30 and TRBJ1-1; tentatively, D is TRBD1 (6 bases). This CDR3 contains 13 residues. From germline, CDR1 is GTSNPN and CDR2 SVGIG (reference sequence). Trimming removed 4 bases from V and 1 base from J, with 10 bases in between.